Listed below are T cell receptor beta chains from one sample, sequenced in a study of OX40 agonist ivuxolimab in advanced cancers. Some clones are missing from TCRdb's copy, which holds only in-frame ones; the method was immunoSEQ multiplex PCR. The sample yields approximately 64,000 clones, about nine tenths seen once. The sample was CD4+ or CD8+ T cells sorted from blood, taken in a trial of the OX40 agonist ivuxolimab. The receptor source for this set is an adult with an advanced solid tumor such as melanoma, head and neck, liver or kidney cancer. Each CDR3 is given with its conserved first and last residue. Fields, in order: V gene, clone size, J gene, D gene, CDR3 protein, CDR3 DNA. The D gene is left open where the match is weak. Not all rows give a size; the values are once, few, many and, for expanded clones, a class.

v_gene: TRBV5-4; abundance: -; j_gene: TRBJ1-5; d_gene: -; CDR3aa: CASSLKEGSGPQHF; CDR3nt: TGTGCCAGCAGCTTGAAAGAGGGGAGCGGGCCCCAGCATTTT
v_gene: TRBV6-1; abundance: -; j_gene: TRBJ1-5; d_gene: -; CDR3aa: CASSEAGNQPQHF; CDR3nt: TGTGCCAGCAGTGAAGCGGGGAATCAGCCCCAGCATTTT
v_gene: TRBV19; abundance: -; j_gene: TRBJ1-1; d_gene: -; CDR3aa: CASSHGGGRNTEAFF; CDR3nt: TGTGCCAGTAGTCACGGTGGGGGCAGGAACACTGAAGCTTTCTTT
v_gene: TRBV5-1; abundance: -; j_gene: TRBJ1-2; d_gene: TRBD1; CDR3aa: CASSPHPGQEGGYTF; CDR3nt: TGCGCCAGCAGCCCACATCCGGGACAGGAGGGTGGCTACACCTTC
v_gene: TRBV7-9; abundance: -; j_gene: TRBJ2-1; d_gene: TRBD1; CDR3aa: CASSLSQGANNEQFF; CDR3nt: TGTGCCAGCAGCTTGTCACAGGGGGCGAATAATGAGCAGTTCTTC
v_gene: TRBV5-1; abundance: once; j_gene: TRBJ2-2; d_gene: -; CDR3aa: CASSWPPDRNTGELFF; CDR3nt: TGCGCCAGCAGCTGGCCCCCTGACAGGAACACCGGGGAGCTGTTTTTT
v_gene: TRBV7-6; abundance: -; j_gene: TRBJ2-7; d_gene: TRBD1; CDR3aa: CASSFRQGQYEQYF; CDR3nt: TGTGCCAGCAGCTTTAGACAGGGTCAATACGAGCAGTACTTC
v_gene: TRBV4-1; abundance: -; j_gene: TRBJ2-5; d_gene: -; CDR3aa: CASSHLPPPGPQDF; CDR3nt: TGCGCCAGCAGCCACCTACCACCGCCGGGACCCCAAGACTTC
v_gene: TRBV30; abundance: -; j_gene: TRBJ1-1; d_gene: TRBD1; CDR3aa: CAWSGRGRVTEAFF; CDR3nt: TGTGCCTGGAGTGGCAGGGGGCGCGTCACTGAAGCTTTCTTT
v_gene: TRBV19; abundance: -; j_gene: TRBJ2-7; d_gene: -; CDR3aa: CASSIGGGSEQYF; CDR3nt: TGTGCCAGTAGTATAGGGGGAGGATCCGAGCAGTACTTC
v_gene: TRBV28; abundance: -; j_gene: TRBJ2-7; d_gene: -; CDR3aa: CASSQPGNPYEQYF; CDR3nt: TGTGCCAGCAGTCAACCGGGCAACCCCTACGAGCAGTACTTC
v_gene: TRBV28; abundance: few; j_gene: TRBJ1-5; d_gene: -; CDR3aa: CASSTGTENQPQHF; CDR3nt: TGTGCCAGCTCCACCGGGACGGAGAATCAGCCCCAGCATTTT
v_gene: TRBV19; abundance: -; j_gene: TRBJ1-5; d_gene: -; CDR3aa: CASSTGGGPDQPQHF; CDR3nt: TGTGCCAGTAGTACGGGGGGGGGACCTGATCAGCCCCAGCATTTT
v_gene: TRBV28; abundance: -; j_gene: TRBJ2-7; d_gene: -; CDR3aa: CASSLGGPYEQYF; CDR3nt: TGTGCCAGCAGTTTGGGGGGCCCCTACGAGCAGTACTTC
v_gene: TRBV18; abundance: -; j_gene: TRBJ2-1; d_gene: TRBD1; CDR3aa: CASSPPRGTGVHNEQFF; CDR3nt: TGTGCCAGCTCACCACCGAGGGGGACAGGGGTCCACAATGAGCAGTTCTTC
v_gene: TRBV6-1; abundance: -; j_gene: TRBJ2-2; d_gene: -; CDR3aa: CASSDRRAGELFF; CDR3nt: TGTGCCAGCAGTGATCGCAGGGCCGGGGAGCTGTTTTTT
v_gene: TRBV10-3; abundance: -; j_gene: TRBJ2-1; d_gene: TRBD1; CDR3aa: CAISDPRTGFEQFF; CDR3nt: TGTGCCATCAGTGACCCCCGGACAGGGTTTGAGCAGTTCTTC
v_gene: TRBV30; abundance: -; j_gene: TRBJ1-4; d_gene: -; CDR3aa: CAWSVGEKLFF; CDR3nt: TGTGCCTGGAGTGTAGGTGAAAAACTGTTTTTT
v_gene: TRBV10-2; abundance: once; j_gene: TRBJ1-1; d_gene: TRBD1; CDR3aa: CASRLGQDMNTEAFF; CDR3nt: TGCGCCAGCAGGTTAGGACAGGACATGAACACTGAAGCTTTCTTT
v_gene: TRBV5-1; abundance: -; j_gene: TRBJ2-5; d_gene: -; CDR3aa: CASSRQVGETQYF; CDR3nt: TGCGCCAGCAGCCGACAGGTGGGAGAGACCCAGTACTTC
v_gene: TRBV21-1; abundance: -; j_gene: TRBJ2-5; d_gene: -; CDR3aa: CAGGLGTGPYQETQYF; CDR3nt: TGTGCCGGCGGACTGGGGACAGGACCGTACCAAGAGACCCAGTACTTC
v_gene: TRBV2; abundance: -; j_gene: TRBJ1-4; d_gene: -; CDR3aa: CASSEGGTGVKLFF; CDR3nt: TGTGCCAGCAGTGAAGGGGGGACCGGAGTAAAACTGTTTTTT